The entry below describes one T cell receptor (beta chain). Its target is not known. This sample was included in a study of T-cell memory formation after mild COVID-19. V dropped 0 bases and J dropped 0 bases, with 15 bases sitting between them. This CDR3 contains 18 residues. CDR1 is LGHNA, CDR2 YSLEER, per germline. Findings of the study overall: Some SARS-CoV-2-responding clones were already detected in memory before infection.

TCRdb called the 5' RACE reads again in MiXCR, with one record for every CDR3 protein. The sample lists 380,000 or so distinct CDR3 sequences, roughly an eighth occurring once. The sample consisted of PBMCs or a T cell subset sorted from them (not recorded which). The origin of this receptor is a man aged 18 to 29 who had mild COVID-19 (a few samples of this study predate the infection). Cell type and time point are not known. V usage is TRBV4-3 and J usage is TRBJ2-1; a possible D gene is TRBD1 (5 bases). CDR3 DNA: TGCGCCAGCAGCCAAGATGGGATTCAGGGCCTCTCCTACAATGAGCAGTTCTTC. It specifies CASSQDGIQGLSYNEQFF.